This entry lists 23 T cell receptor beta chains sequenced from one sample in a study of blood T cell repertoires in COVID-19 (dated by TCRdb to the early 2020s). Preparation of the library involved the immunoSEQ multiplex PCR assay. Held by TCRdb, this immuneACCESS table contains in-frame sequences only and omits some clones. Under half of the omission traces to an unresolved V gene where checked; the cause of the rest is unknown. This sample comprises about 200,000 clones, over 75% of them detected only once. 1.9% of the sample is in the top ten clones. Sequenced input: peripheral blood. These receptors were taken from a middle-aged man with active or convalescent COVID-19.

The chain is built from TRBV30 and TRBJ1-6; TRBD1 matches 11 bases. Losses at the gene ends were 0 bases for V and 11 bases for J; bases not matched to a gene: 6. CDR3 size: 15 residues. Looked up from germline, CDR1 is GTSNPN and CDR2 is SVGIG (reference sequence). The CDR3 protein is CAWSVRGQGGPPLHF. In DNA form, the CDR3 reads TGTGCCTGGAGTGTGCGGGGACAGGGGGGGCCACCCCTCCACTTT.

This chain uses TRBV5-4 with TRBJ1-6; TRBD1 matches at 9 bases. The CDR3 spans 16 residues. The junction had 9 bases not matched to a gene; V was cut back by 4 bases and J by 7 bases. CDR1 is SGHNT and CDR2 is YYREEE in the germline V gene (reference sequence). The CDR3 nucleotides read TGTGCCAGCAGCGTCCAACAGGGGGCAGGAAATTCACCCCTCCACTTT. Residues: CASSVQQGAGNSPLHF.

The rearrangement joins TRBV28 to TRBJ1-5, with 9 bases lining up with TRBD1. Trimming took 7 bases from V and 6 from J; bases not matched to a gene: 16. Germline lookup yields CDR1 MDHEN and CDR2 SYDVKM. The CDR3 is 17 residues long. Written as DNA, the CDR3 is TGTGCCAGCACCGAGCTTTGGGGGACAGGGACGGGTCAGCCCCAGCATTTT. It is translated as CASTELWGTGTGQPQHF. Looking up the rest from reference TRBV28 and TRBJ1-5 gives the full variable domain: DVKVTQSSRYLVKRTGEKVFLECVQDMDHENMFWYRQDPGLGLRLIYFSYDVKMKEKGDIPEGYSVSREKKERFSLILESASTNQTSMYLCASTELWGTGTGQPQHFGDGTRLSIL.

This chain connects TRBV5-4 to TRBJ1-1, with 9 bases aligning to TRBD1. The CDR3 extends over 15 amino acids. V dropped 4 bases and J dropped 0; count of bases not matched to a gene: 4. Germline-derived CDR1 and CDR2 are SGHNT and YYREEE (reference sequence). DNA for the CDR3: TGTGCCAGCAGCCCGGGACAGGGTCTGAACACTGAAGCTTTCTTT. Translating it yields CASSPGQGLNTEAFF.

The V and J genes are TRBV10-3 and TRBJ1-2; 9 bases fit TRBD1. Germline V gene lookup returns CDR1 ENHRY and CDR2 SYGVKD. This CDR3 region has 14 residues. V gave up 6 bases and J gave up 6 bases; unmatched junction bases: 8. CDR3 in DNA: TGTGCCATCAGGACTTCGACAGGGGGTAATGGCTACACCTTC. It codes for CAIRTSTGGNGYTF.

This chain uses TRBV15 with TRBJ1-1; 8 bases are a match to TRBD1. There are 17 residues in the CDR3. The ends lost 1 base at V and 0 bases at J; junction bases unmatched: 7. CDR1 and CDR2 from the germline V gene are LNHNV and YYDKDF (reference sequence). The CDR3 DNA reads TGTGCCACCAGCAGAGCTACCTGGGACAGGATGAACACTGAAGCTTTCTTT. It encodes CATSRATWDRMNTEAFF.

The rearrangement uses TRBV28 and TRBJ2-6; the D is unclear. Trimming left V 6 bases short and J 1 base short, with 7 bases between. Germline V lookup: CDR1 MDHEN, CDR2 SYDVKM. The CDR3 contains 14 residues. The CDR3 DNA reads TGTGCCAGCAGCGTCAGGTCTGGGGCCAACGTCCTGACTTTC. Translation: CASSVRSGANVLTF.

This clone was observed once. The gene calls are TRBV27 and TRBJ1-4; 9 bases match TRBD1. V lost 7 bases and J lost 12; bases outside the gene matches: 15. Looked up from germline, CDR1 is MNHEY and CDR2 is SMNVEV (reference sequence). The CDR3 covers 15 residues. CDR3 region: CASTPKGGQGGELFF. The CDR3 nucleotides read TGTGCCAGCACTCCGAAGGGGGGACAGGGTGGGGAACTGTTTTTT.

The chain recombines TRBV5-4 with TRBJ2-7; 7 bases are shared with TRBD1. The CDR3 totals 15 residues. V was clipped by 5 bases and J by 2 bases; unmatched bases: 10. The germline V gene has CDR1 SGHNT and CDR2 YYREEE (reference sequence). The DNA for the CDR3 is TGTGCCAGCAGTGATAGGGACAGAACGGCCTACGAGCAGTACTTC. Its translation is CASSDRDRTAYEQYF.

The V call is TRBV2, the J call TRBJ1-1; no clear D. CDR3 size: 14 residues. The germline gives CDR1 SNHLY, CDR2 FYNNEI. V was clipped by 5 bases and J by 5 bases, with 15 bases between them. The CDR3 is CASSSINTGTEAFF. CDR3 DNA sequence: TGTGCCAGCAGTAGCATTAACACGGGGACTGAAGCTTTCTTT.

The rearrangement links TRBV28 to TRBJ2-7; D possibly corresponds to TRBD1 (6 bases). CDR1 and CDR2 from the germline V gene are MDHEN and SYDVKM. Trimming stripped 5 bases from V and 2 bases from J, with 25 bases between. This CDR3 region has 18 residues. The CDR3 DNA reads TGTGCCAGCAGTGTCATCGGGACAACCAATCGTTCACCCTACGAGCAGTACTTC. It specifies CASSVIGTTNRSPYEQYF.

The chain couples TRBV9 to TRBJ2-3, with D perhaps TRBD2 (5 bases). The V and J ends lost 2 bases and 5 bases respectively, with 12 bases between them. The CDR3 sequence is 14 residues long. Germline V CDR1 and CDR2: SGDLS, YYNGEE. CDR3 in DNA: TGTGCCAGCAGCGTCGGACGGGGATTAGATACGCAGTATTTT. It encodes CASSVGRGLDTQYF.

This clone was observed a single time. CDR3: CATVGAGRETQYF. CDR3 bases: TGTGCCACAGTGGGAGCGGGAAGAGAGACCCAGTACTTC. The rearrangement links TRBV28 to TRBJ2-5, with 7 nucleotides matching TRBD2. V lost 10 bases, J lost 4 bases, and 9 bases stayed unmatched. In germline, CDR1 is MDHEN, CDR2 SYDVKM. This CDR3 is 13 amino acids long. The full variable domain, rest sourced from reference TRBV28 and TRBJ2-5, is DVKVTQSSRYLVKRTGEKVFLECVQDMDHENMFWYRQDPGLGLRLIYFSYDVKMKEKGDIPEGYSVSREKKERFSLILESASTNQTSMYLCATVGAGRETQYFGPGTRLLVL.

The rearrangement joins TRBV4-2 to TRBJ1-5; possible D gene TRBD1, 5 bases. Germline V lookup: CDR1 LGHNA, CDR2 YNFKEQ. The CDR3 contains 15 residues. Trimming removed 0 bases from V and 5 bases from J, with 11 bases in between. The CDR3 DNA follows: TGTGCCAGCAGCCAAGATGCCCAGGGTTATCAGCCCCAGCATTTT. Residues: CASSQDAQGYQPQHF.

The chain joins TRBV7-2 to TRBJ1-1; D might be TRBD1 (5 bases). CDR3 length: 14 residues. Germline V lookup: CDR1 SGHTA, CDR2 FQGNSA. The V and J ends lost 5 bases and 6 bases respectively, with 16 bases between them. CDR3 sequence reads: CASSPQAFRAEAFF. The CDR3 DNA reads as TGTGCCAGCAGCCCACAGGCTTTCCGGGCTGAAGCTTTCTTT.

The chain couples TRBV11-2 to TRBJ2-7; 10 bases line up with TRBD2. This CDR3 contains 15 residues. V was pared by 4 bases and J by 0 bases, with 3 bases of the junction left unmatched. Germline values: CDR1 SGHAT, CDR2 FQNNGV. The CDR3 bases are TGTGCCAGCAGCTGGACTAGCGGCAACTCCTACGAGCAGTACTTC. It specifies CASSWTSGNSYEQYF.

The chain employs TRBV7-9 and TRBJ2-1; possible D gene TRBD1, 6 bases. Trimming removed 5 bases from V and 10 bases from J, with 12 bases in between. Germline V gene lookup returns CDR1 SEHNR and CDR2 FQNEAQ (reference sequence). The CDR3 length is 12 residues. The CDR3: CASSRGTSEQFF. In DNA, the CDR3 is TGTGCCAGCAGCAGAGGGACATCGGAGCAGTTCTTC.

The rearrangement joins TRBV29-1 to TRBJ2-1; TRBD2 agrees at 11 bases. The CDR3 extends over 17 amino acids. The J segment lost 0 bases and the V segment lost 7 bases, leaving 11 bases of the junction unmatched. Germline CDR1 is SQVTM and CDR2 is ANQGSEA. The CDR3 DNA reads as TGCAGCGGCTCCGGGACTAGCGGCCTAAGCTCCTACAATGAGCAGTTCTTC. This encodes CSGSGTSGLSSYNEQFF.

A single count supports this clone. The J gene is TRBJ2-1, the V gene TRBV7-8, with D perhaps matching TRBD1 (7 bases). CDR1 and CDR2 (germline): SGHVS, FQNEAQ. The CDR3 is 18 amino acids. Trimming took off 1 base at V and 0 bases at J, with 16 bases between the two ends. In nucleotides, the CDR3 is TGTGCCAGCAGCTTAGTAACCAGGGGGGCAAGCTCCTACAATGAGCAGTTCTTC. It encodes CASSLVTRGASSYNEQFF.

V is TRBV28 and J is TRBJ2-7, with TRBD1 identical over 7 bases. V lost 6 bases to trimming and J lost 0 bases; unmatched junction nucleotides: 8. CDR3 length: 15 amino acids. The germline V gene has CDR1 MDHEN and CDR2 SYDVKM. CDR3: CASSSPDRASYEQYF. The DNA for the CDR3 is TGTGCCAGCAGCTCACCTGACAGGGCCTCCTACGAGCAGTACTTC.

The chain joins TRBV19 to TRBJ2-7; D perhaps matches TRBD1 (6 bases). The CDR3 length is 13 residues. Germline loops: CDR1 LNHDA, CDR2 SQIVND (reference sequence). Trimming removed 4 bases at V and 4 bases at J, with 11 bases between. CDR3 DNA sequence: TGTGCCAGTAGTACCACGCAGGGGTACGAGCAGTACTTC. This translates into CASSTTQGYEQYF.

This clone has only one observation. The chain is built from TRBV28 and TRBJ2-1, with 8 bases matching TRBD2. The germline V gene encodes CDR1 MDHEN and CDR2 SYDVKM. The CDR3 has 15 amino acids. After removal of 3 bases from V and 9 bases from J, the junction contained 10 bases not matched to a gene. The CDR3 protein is CASSLAGLDLGEQFF. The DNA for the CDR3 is TGTGCCAGCAGTTTGGCGGGACTAGATTTAGGTGAGCAGTTCTTC.

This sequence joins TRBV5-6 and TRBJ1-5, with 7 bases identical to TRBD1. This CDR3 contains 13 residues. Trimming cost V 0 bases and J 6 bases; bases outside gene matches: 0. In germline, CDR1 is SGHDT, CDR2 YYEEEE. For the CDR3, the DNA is TGTGCCAGCAGCTTGGAGGGGGCTCAGCCCCAGCATTTT. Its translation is CASSLEGAQPQHF. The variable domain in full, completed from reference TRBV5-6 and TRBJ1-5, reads DAGVTQSPTHLIKTRGQQVTLRCSPKSGHDTVSWYQQALGQGPQFIFQYYEEEERQRGNFPDRFSGHQFPNYSSELNVNALLLGDSALYLCASSLEGAQPQHFGDGTRLSIL.